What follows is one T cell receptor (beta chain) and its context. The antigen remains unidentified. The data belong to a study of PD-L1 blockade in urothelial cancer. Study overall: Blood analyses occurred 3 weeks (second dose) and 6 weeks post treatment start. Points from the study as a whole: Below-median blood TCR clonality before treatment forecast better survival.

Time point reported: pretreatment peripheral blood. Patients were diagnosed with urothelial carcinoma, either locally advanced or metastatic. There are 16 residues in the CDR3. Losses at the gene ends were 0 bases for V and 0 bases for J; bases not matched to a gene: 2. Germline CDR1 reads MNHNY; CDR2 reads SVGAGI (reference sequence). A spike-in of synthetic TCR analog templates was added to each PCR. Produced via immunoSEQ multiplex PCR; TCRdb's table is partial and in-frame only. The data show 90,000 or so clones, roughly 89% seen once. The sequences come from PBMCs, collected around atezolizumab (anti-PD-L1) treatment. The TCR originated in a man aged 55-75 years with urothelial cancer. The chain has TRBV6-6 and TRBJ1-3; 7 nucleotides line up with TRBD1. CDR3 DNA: TGTGCCAGCAGTTACTCGAACAGGGGCTCTGGAAACACCATATATTTT. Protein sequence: CASSYSNRGSGNTIYF.